This TCR beta chain was identified in a study of blood T cell repertoires in COVID-19 (dated by TCRdb to 2020 to 2021). About the study as a whole: Collaborator samples came from the United States, Italy and Spain and covered acute and convalescent phases of COVID-19. The repertoires were released in a freely available public database meant as a resource for research on the immune response to SARS-CoV-2. A de-identified subject ID, COVID-19 status, age in years and sex were almost always included in the sample metadata. Samples were obtained from the ongoing ImmuneRACE study (first 160 participants) and from over a thousand subjects provided by 6 global collaborators. The prospective study material was composed of cDNA or gDNA derived from T cells, B-cell-depleted T cells, or PBMCs. HLA class I and class II types, where available, came from metadata supplied by the sample provider rather than from assay-based typing. The dataset comprised deeply sampled blood TCRbeta repertoires from subjects exposed to, actively infected with, or recovered from COVID-19.

Points the paper makes about the study in general: The amount of clinical and demographic metadata varied by source and participant and was provided uncurated.

As regards this clone: There is no known antigen for this receptor. Base qualities are not provided; no much larger clone lies one nucleotide away.

TCRbeta CDR3 regions were amplified from genomic DNA using the immunoSEQ Assay, a bias-controlled multiplex PCR. Regarding the original processing steps: The number of nucleated cells in each sample was estimated by amplification of reference gene primers within the assay. Sequence reads were collapsed and filtered to measure the absolute abundance of every unique TCRbeta CDR3 rearrangement. For each sample, productive Simpson clonality was calculated by taking the square root of Simpson's diversity index across productive rearrangements. TCRdb took over this immuneACCESS table, retaining in-frame rearrangements with V and J assigned. Such tables are incomplete; in checked studies, under half of the missing clones stem from an unresolved V gene, and the remainder is unexplained. D and trimming were read from the DNA, whereas the V and J calls and clone size are those reported in that table. This sample lists approximately 75,000 clones; 80% were detected once. The top ten clones comprise 9.5% to 15% of the sample.

Here V drops 6 bases and J drops 9 bases, and the junction holds 11 bases not matched to any gene. The CDR3, cysteine through phenylalanine, is 15 amino acids long. The kept DNA is CDR3 alone, 45 bases in frame from the first base. The germline V gene (reference sequence) provides CDR1 GTSNPN and CDR2 SVGIG. One collaborating source in Seattle enrolled patients during active infection and followed them longitudinally through the course of disease. Whole blood was collected in K2EDTA tubes by collaborating institutions according to the institutions' own protocols. For TCRbeta analysis, collaborators shipped samples in one of three forms: frozen whole blood, isolated PBMCs, or DNA extracted from either of those sample types.

Sequencing input: peripheral blood. The origin of this receptor is a man aged 45-65 years with COVID-19, enrolled during active disease. The rearranged segments are TRBV30 and TRBJ2-2; 12 middle bases align to TRBD1. The CDR3 region has the sequence CACPPAGTGGRELFF. The DNA is as follows: TGTGCCTGCCCCCCCGCCGGGACAGGGGGCAGGGAGCTGTTTTTT.